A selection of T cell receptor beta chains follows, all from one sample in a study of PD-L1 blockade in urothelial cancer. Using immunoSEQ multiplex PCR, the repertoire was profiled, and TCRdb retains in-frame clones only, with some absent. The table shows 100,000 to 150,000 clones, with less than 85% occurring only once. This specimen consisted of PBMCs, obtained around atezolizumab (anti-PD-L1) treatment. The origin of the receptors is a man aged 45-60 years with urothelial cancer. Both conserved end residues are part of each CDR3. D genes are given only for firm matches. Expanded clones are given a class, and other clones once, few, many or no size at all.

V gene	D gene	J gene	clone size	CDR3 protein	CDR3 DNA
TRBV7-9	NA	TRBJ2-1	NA	CASSVRDNEQFF	TGTGCCAGCAGCGTGCGGGACAATGAGCAGTTCTTC
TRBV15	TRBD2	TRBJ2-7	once	CATSRGSGIGYEQYF	TGTGCCACCAGCAGAGGTAGCGGGATAGGATACGAGCAGTACTTC
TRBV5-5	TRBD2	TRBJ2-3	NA	CASSLVPSGNADTQYF	TGTGCCAGCAGCTTGGTTCCTAGCGGTAATGCAGATACGCAGTATTTT
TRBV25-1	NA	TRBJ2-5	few	CASSVSPGETQYF	TGTGCCAGCAGTGTATCACCAGGGGAGACCCAGTACTTC
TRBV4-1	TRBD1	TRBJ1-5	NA	CASSQVVAGGYQPQHF	TGCGCCAGCAGCCAAGTTGTGGCAGGGGGCTATCAGCCCCAGCATTTT
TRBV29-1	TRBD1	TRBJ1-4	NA	CSVRTGPEKLFF	TGCAGCGTTCGGACAGGTCCCGAAAAACTGTTTTTT
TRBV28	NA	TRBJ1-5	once	CASSPGQLNQPQHF	TGTGCCAGCAGTCCAGGACAGTTGAATCAGCCCCAGCATTTT
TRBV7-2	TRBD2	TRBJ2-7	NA	CASSFGLVYEQYF	TGTGCCAGCAGCTTCGGACTAGTCTATGAGCAGTACTTC
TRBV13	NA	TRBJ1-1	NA	CASSLGRDTEAFF	TGTGCCAGCAGCTTAGGCCGGGACACTGAAGCTTTCTTT
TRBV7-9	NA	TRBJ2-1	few	CASSFRTGRDEQFF	TGTGCCAGCAGCTTTAGGACAGGGAGGGATGAGCAGTTCTTC
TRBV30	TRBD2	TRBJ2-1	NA	CAWSVISGSFEQFF	TGTGCCTGGAGTGTTATTAGCGGGAGCTTTGAGCAGTTCTTC
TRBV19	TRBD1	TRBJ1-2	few	CASSDENRGHGYTF	TGTGCCAGTAGTGACGAAAACAGGGGACATGGCTACACCTTC
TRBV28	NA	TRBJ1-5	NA	CASSPADAFHQPQHF	TGTGCCAGCAGCCCAGCGGACGCCTTCCATCAGCCCCAGCATTTT
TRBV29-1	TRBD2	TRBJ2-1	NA	CSVEEGADVLAGHYNEQFF	TGCAGCGTTGAAGAAGGGGCGGATGTACTAGCGGGACACTACAATGAGCAGTTCTTC
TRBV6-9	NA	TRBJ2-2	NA	CASSLDCGGTGELFF	TGTGCCAGCAGTCTCGACTGCGGTGGAACCGGGGAGCTGTTTTTT
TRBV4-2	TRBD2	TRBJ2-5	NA	CASSQDGGGRLETQYF	TGTGCCAGCAGCCAAGATGGCGGCGGGAGATTAGAGACCCAGTACTTC
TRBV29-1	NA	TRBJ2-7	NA	CSVLTDSTYEQYF	TGCAGCGTTCTGACGGACAGTACCTACGAGCAGTACTTC
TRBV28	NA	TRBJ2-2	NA	CASSFGAGELFF	TGTGCCAGCAGTTTCGGTGCCGGGGAGCTGTTTTTT
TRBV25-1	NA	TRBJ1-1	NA	CASSEMGGRGPNTEAFF	TGTGCCAGCAGTGAAATGGGAGGGAGGGGTCCGAACACTGAAGCTTTCTTT
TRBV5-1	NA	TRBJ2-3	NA	CASSLVGRNTDTQYF	TGCGCCAGCAGCTTGGTCGGGAGAAACACAGATACGCAGTATTTT
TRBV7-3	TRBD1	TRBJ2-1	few	CASSSGQGNNEQFF	TGTGCCAGCAGCTCCGGACAGGGAAACAATGAGCAGTTCTTC
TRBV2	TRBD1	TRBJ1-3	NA	CASSERDRRGNTIYF	TGTGCCAGCAGTGAAAGGGACAGACGTGGAAACACCATATATTTT
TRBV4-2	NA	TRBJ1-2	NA	CASSQGGGDLGAIGYTF	TGTGCCAGCAGCCAGGGGGGTGGAGACTTAGGGGCAATCGGCTACACCTTC
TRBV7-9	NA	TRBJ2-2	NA	CASRGPQNTGELFF	TGTGCCAGCAGGGGCCCCCAGAACACCGGGGAGCTGTTTTTT
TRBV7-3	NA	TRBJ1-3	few	CASSLTGSPGNTIYF	TGTGCCAGCAGCCTCACAGGGTCTCCGGGAAACACCATATATTTT
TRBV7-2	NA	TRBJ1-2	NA	CASSRAGGGYGYTF	TGTGCCAGCAGCCGAGCGGGGGGAGGTTATGGCTACACCTTC
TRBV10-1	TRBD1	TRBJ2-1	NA	CASSPQGATYNEQFF	TGCGCCAGCAGCCCCCAGGGGGCGACCTACAATGAGCAGTTCTTC
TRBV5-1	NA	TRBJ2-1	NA	CASSLPGTPGNNEQFF	TGCGCCAGCAGCCTGCCCGGGACTCCGGGGAATAATGAGCAGTTCTTC
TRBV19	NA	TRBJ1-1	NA	CASSHGRGVVTEAFF	TGTGCCAGTAGTCACGGACGGGGGGTTGTGACTGAAGCTTTCTTT